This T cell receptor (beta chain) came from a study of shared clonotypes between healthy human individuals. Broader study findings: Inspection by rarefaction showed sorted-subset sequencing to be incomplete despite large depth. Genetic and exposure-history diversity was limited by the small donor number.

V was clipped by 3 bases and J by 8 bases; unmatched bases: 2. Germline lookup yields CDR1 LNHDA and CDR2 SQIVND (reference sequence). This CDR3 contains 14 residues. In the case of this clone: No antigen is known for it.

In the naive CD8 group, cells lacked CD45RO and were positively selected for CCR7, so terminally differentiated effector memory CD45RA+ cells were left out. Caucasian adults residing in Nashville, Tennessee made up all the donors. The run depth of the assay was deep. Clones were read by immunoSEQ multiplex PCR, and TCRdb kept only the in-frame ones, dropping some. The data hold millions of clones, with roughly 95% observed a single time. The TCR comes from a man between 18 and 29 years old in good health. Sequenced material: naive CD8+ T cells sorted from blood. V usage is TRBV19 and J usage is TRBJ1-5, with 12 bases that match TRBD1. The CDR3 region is CASSIGTGGEPQHF. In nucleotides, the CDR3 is TGTGCCAGTAGTATCGGGACAGGGGGCGAGCCCCAGCATTTT.